The present TCR beta chain was sequenced within a study of molecular identifiers for immune sequencing clone quantification (dated by TCRdb to the late 2010s). About the full investigation: For a replicate experiment, RNA from around 20,000 or 100,000 naive CD8 T cells was divided into five aliquots, of which four were sequenced. This methods study used CD8 T cells to benchmark TCR RNA copy counting and molecular-identifier clustering-based TCR repertoire sequencing (MIDCIRS). The full study reports these points: Modeling gave around 3 recovered TCR RNA copies per cell versus 8 to 10 by digital PCR, implying approximately 30% capture efficiency. In CMV-specific effector cells, over 98% of molecules were held by clones above 20 RNA copies, whereas under 1% of molecules were held by such clones in naive cells. When barcode sub-clustering was left out, chimeric consensus sequences inflated TCR diversity, with chimeras reaching as high as 47%. Spiked-in Jurkat TCR RNA equivalent to a single cell was reported to be detectable even among 850,000 to 1,000,000 naive CD8 T cells. Identical TCR molecules sharing a barcode could cause highly expanded clone sizes to be underestimated. Spiked-in Jurkat TCR RNA (approximately 10 copies' worth), which is not part of the donor repertoire, was contained in the naive libraries.

Library prep was done by PCR. The data were produced on a NextSeq 500. Bulk TCR libraries were made following a previously described method, with the TCR primers given in Table S5. Total RNA was purified with the Qiagen AllPrep DNA/RNA kit. Before any analysis, reads coming from multiple sequencing runs of the same library were combined into one pool. Under the source paper's analysis protocol: Reads were retained only if an exact TCR constant sequence was present, and the retained reads were trimmed to 150 nt and grouped according to their 12-nt molecular barcodes. Reads within each barcode group were sub-clustered using a 15% Levenshtein threshold, and quality-weighted consensus sequences were constructed for each RNA molecule. Non-functional sequences were excluded, and lower-count sequences lying one edit away from another sequence were also excluded. Based on fitting two negative binomial distributions, any barcode sub-cluster with under 20% of the maximum read count was discarded. Using fastp at Q25 and MiXCR, TCRdb reprocessed the public reads and kept productive beta chains. Each entry merges the rows of one CDR3 protein and shows their most common DNA and genes. The V and J calls were not made by the authors but by TCRdb's processing. The table for this sample lists more than 95,000 distinct CDR3 sequences; less than 25% of them were counted only once. The ten most abundant clones make up 0.85% to 1% of the sample.

Per the germline V gene (reference sequence), SGHNT is the CDR1 and YYREEE is the CDR2. The CDR3 runs 15 residues from the cysteine to the phenylalanine. Only CDR3 DNA is held: 45 bases, read in frame from base 1. Cut back by 0 bases and 5 bases, the V and J ends lie 9 bases apart. Libraries of naive CD8 T cells were built from about 20,000 to 1,000,000 sorted cells, with 10%, 30% or 50% of the purified RNA used. Naive CD8 T cells were FACS-sorted as CD8+CD4-CCR7+CD45RA+ on a BD FACSAria II into RLT Plus buffer. Nine to eleven TCR copies' worth of Jurkat RNA were spiked into roughly 17,000-1,100,000 naive CD8 T cell samples to test detection sensitivity. CD8 T cells were enriched using RosetteSep CD8+ T Cell Enrichment Cocktail and Ficoll-Paque, and the enriched cells then underwent ACK red cell lysis. On this clonotype itself: Its antigen is not yet known. No base qualities exist here, and no much larger clone lies one base off it.

The source of this sequence is a human donor in good health. Some libraries in this study had Jurkat cell RNA spiked in. Input material: naive CD8+ T cells from blood, with Jurkat cell RNA spiked in. This specimen's cell subset or site label, interpreted: FACS-sorted CD8+CD4-CCR7+CD45RA+ naive T cells. Here the chain combines TRBV5-4 and TRBJ1-6, with the D gene call left open. The CDR3 protein: CASSLVDANNSPLHF. The sequenced DNA is TGTGCCAGCAGCTTGGTAGACGCGAATAATTCACCCCTCCACTTT.